One sample yielded the 5 T cell receptor beta chains listed below, sequenced in a study of response to subunit inactivated influenza vaccine. TCRdb redid the calling of the RT-PCR reads with MiXCR, one entry per CDR3 protein. The profile shows roughly 760,000 distinct CDR3 sequences, 21% of them singletons. The starting material was PBMCs from blood, obtained approximately 5 days after vaccination. The receptors were gathered from a man aged 50-60 years who received an inactivated influenza vaccine.

This clonotype was observed at least ten times. The J gene is TRBJ2-5, the V gene TRBV12-3 or TRBV12-4; D unresolved. The CDR3 has 14 residues. V shed 0 bases and J shed 5 bases, with 10 bases lying between them. CDR3 coding DNA: TGTGCCAGCAGTTTAGCCGGCCAGTCGGAGACCCAGTACTTC. Translation: CASSLAGQSETQYF.

Comments on this clonotype: At one end the junction does not follow the germline gene, possibly because of a read error. The rearrangement links TRBV5-6 to TRBJ1-1; D remains unclear. Germline-derived CDR1 and CDR2 are SGHDT and YYEEEE. CDR3 length equals 13 residues. The CDR3 protein is CAISPGRLTEAFF. The DNA for the CDR3 is TGTGCCATCAGCCCCGGGCGCCTCACTGAAGCTTTCTTT. Using reference TRBV5-6 and TRBJ1-1 for the parts outside the CDR3, the full variable domain is DAGVTQSPTHLIKTRGQQVTLRCSPKSGHDTVSWYQQALGQGPQFIFQYYEEEERQRGNFPDRFSGHQFPNYSSELNVNALLLGDSALYLCAISPGRLTEAFFGQGTRLTVV.

The chain links TRBV20-1 to TRBJ2-6, with D possibly being TRBD2 (5 bases). CDR1 and CDR2 from the germline V gene are DFQATT and SNEGSKA (reference sequence). V was pared by 4 bases and J by 0 bases, with 13 bases between. The CDR3 has 16 amino acids. The CDR3 DNA is TGCAGTGCTATTCGCCCGGGAAACTCTGGGGCCAACGTCCTGACTTTC. As protein: CSAIRPGNSGANVLTF.

CDR3 sequence: CASSYSMTGTGVYEQYF. CDR3 DNA: TGTGCCAGCAGTTACTCGATGACCGGGACAGGAGTCTACGAGCAGTACTTC. The rearrangement uses TRBV6-5 and TRBJ2-7, with TRBD1 matching over 8 bases. Trimming at V came to 0 bases and at J to 3 bases, leaving 10 bases not matched to a gene. The CDR3 is made up of 17 amino acids. Germline lookup yields CDR1 MNHEY and CDR2 SVGAGI.

This clonotype was found a few times. The chain is built from TRBV6-2 or TRBV6-3 and TRBJ2-1, with TRBD2 identical over 8 bases. The CDR3 loop spans 17 amino acids. Germline values: CDR1 MNHEY, CDR2 SVGEGT. The ends lost 8 bases at V and 2 bases at J; junction bases unmatched: 14. CDR3 coding DNA: TGTGCCAGCCGTTTCCCCATAAGCGGGAGAGCCTACAATGAGCAGTTCTTC. As protein: CASRFPISGRAYNEQFF.